Below, one TCR beta chain is given with its context. It has no known antigen specificity. No base qualities exist here, and no much larger clone lies one base off it. The source of the sample is a study of shared clonotypes between healthy human individuals (dated by TCRdb to between 2020 and 2021). For the study in its entirety: The cohort included a few men and a couple of women between 18 and 49 years of age. Blood TCR repertoires of roughly five healthy adults were deeply sequenced to estimate repertoire size and the extent of clonotype sharing between individuals. To increase sequencing depth and limit assay-specific biases, different laboratories used diverse techniques to prepare libraries and sequence TCR repertoires. Leukapheresis yielded between about 0.8 and 9.5 billion PBMCs per donor. What the authors observed across the whole study: Sampling was restricted to blood, and TCR repertoires in tissues likely differ from the TCR repertoires found in blood. The small number of donors limited the genetic and exposure-history diversity represented. Based on pairwise subsampling, the degree of clonotype sharing among donors was expected to be affected by sequencing depth.

Healthy HIV-negative adults with no recently reported acute infections or vaccinations were included as donors. Only Caucasian adults living in Nashville, Tennessee, USA were represented among the donors. For unsorted samples, 90 million or so PBMCs were counted, and genomic DNA was extracted using the QIAamp DNA Blood Mini kit. Blood was obtained by leukapheresis, after which PBMCs were separated by Ficoll-Histopaque density gradient centrifugation and cryopreserved in liquid nitrogen vapor phase. The CDR3 has 13 amino acids, counting the end cysteine and phenylalanine. The read is trimmed to its CDR3 DNA, 39 bases read in frame from base 1. The germline V gene (reference sequence) supplies CDR1 MNHEY and CDR2 SMNVEV. The germline ends are 8 bases apart after V is trimmed by 3 bases and J by 3 bases. TCR CDR3 regions were amplified from genomic DNA by multiplex PCR using the deep immunoSEQ assay. For each cell subset, the extracted genomic DNA was distributed evenly across all wells of several immunoSEQ 96-well plates, and each plate served as one replicate. For unsorted PBMC, each replicate PCR was loaded with approximately 300 ng genomic DNA, equivalent to 30,000 or so T cell genomes. Genomic DNA from unsorted PBMC was sequenced over ten immunoSEQ deep assay plates. The purified libraries were quantified using a Qubit 3.0 fluorometer, sized with a Bioanalyzer 2100, and then quantified again using the KAPA Library Quantification kit. A separate single-read 150-cycle Illumina NextSeq 550 flow cell was used to sequence each immunoSEQ 96-well plate. From the authors' description of their analysis: The immunoSEQ output contained only junctional sequences without quality scores, so filtering could not match that applied to full-length reads. Sequences were annotated with PyIR, a Python wrapper for IgBLAST v1.9, using IMGT germline references to assign V/J genes and CDR3. Reads were filtered out if the reads had weak V/J assignments (E-value above 1e-6), no CDR3, stop codons, out-of-frame junctions, or ambiguous translated residues. V3J clonotypes were defined as sequences sharing an identical inferred V gene, J gene, and CDR3 amino acid sequence. Percentage overlap between repertoires was computed as shared unique clonotypes divided by the size of the smaller repertoire. Richness of each repertoire was evaluated using RTK rarefaction, the Chao1 estimator, and Recon v2.1 estimates of unobserved clonotypes. What TCRdb holds here is the immuneACCESS table cut down to in-frame rearrangements. Part of the clones is not present; checked against another copy, under half of the missing clones reflect an unresolved V gene, and the others are unexplained. That table gives V, J and clone size, and the DNA gave D and trimming. This sample lists about 480,000 clones; 60% to 85% were detected once. About an eighth of the sample is taken by the ten largest.

This sequence uses TRBV27 and TRBJ1-2; the D gene assignment is ambiguous. The sequence came from a middle-aged woman in good health. Some clones in this sample may be carry-over from other donors' samples. Material for sequencing was PBMCs. The DNA sequence follows: TGTGCCAGCAGTTTCGGTCAGGACTATGGCTACACCTTC. Protein translation: CASSFGQDYGYTF.